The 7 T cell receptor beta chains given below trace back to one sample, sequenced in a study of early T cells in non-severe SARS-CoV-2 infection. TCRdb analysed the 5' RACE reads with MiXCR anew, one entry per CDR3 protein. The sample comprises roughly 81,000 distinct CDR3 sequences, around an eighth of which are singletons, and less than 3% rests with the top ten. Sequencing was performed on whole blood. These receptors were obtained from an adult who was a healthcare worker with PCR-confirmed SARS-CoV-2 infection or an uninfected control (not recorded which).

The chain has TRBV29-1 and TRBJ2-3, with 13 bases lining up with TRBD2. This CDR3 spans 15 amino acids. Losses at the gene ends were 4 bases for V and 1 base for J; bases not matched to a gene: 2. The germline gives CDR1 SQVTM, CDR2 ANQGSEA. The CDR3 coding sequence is TGCAGCGTTGGCGGGACTAGCGGGGGCACAGATACGCAGTATTTT. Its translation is CSVGGTSGGTDTQYF.

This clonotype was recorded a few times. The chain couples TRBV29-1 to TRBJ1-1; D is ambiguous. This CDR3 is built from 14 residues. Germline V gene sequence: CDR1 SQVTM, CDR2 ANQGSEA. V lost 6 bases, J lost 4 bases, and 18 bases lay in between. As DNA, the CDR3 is TGCAGCGTGATACCCGGGGTGAAGGTCACTGAAGCTTTCTTT. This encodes CSVIPGVKVTEAFF. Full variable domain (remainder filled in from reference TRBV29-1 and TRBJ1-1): SAVISQKPSRDICQRGTSLTIQCQVDSQVTMMFWYRQQPGQSLTLIATANQGSEATYESGFVIDKFPISRPNLTFSTLTVSNMSPEDSSIYLCSVIPGVKVTEAFFGQGTRLTVV.

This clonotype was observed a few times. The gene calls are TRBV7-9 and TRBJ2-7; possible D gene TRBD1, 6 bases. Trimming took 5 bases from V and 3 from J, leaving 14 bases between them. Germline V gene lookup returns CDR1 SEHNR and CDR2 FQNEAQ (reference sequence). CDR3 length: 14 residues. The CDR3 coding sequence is TGTGCCAGCAGCCCCCGTGGGGGCGGCTACGAGCAGTACTTC. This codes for CASSPRGGGYEQYF.

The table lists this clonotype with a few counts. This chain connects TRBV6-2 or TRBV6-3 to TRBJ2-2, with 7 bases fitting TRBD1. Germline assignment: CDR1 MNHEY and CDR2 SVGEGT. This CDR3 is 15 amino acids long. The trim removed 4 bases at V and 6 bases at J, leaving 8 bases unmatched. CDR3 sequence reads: CASSSLTGVPGELFF. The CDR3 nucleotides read TGTGCCAGCAGTTCCCTAACAGGGGTCCCCGGGGAGCTGTTTTTT.

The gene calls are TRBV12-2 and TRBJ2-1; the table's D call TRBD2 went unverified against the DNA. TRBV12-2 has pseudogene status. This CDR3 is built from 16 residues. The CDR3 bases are TGTGCAAGTCGCTCTACGAGCGGGAGGATTCACAATGAGCAGTTCTTC. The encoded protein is CASRSTSGRIHNEQFF.

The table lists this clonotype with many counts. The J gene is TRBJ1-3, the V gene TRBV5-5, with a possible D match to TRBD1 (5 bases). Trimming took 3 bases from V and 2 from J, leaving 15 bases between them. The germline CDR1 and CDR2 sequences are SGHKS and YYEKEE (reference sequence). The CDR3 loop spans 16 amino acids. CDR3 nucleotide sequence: TGTGCCAGCAGCTCACCGGCTGGGGCAACTGGAAACACCATATATTTT. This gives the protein CASSSPAGATGNTIYF.

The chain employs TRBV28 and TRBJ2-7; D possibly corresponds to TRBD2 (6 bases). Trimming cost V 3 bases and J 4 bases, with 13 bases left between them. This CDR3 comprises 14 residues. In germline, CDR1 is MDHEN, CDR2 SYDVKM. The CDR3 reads CASSLGDSTYEQYF. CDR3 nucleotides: TGTGCCAGCAGTTTGGGGGACTCGACTTACGAGCAGTACTTC.